A selection of T cell receptor beta chains follows, all from one sample in a study of shared clonotypes between healthy human individuals. Sequenced by immunoSEQ multiplex PCR; TCRdb stores in-frame clones only, minus some. The sample includes millions of clones, approximately 94% of them seen just once. Sequencing was performed on naive CD4+ T cells sorted from blood. These receptor sequences come from a man aged 18-30 years in good health. The CDR3 runs from the conserved cysteine through the conserved F or W. The D gene is left open where the match is weak. Clone size is given for some rows only: seen once, a few or many times, or a class if the clone is expanded.

cdr3_nt: TGCGCCAGCAGCCAAGATTTAGGGTTTAATGAAAAACTGTTTTTT
cdr3_aa: CASSQDLGFNEKLFF
j_call: TRBJ1-4
v_call: TRBV4-3
d_call: -
cdr3_length: 15
clone_size: -

cdr3_nt: TGTGCCAGCTCACCACGGGCAGTTGGCGTAGACGGGGAGCTGTTTTTT
cdr3_aa: CASSPRAVGVDGELFF
j_call: TRBJ2-2
v_call: TRBV18
d_call: -
cdr3_length: 16
clone_size: -

cdr3_nt: TGTGCCAGCACCCCGGACACACCACATGGCGAAGCTTTCTTT
cdr3_aa: CASTPDTPHGEAFF
j_call: TRBJ1-1
v_call: TRBV2
d_call: -
cdr3_length: 14
clone_size: -

cdr3_nt: TGTGCCAGCAGCGTAGCTACTGGACAGGCGAACACTGAAGCTTTCTTT
cdr3_aa: CASSVATGQANTEAFF
j_call: TRBJ1-1
v_call: TRBV9
d_call: TRBD1
cdr3_length: 16
clone_size: few

cdr3_nt: TGCGCCAGCAGCTTCCAGACGACAGATACGCAGTATTTT
cdr3_aa: CASSFQTTDTQYF
j_call: TRBJ2-3
v_call: TRBV5-1
d_call: -
cdr3_length: 13
clone_size: -

cdr3_nt: TGTGCCAGCAGCTTAGTTGCGGGCAGGTGGACTGAAGCTTTCTTT
cdr3_aa: CASSLVAGRWTEAFF
j_call: TRBJ1-1
v_call: TRBV11-2
d_call: -
cdr3_length: 15
clone_size: once

cdr3_nt: TGCAGCGTTGAAGTCTATGGGGCGGGACTAGCAGCAGATACGCAGTATTTT
cdr3_aa: CSVEVYGAGLAADTQYF
j_call: TRBJ2-3
v_call: TRBV29-1
d_call: TRBD2
cdr3_length: 17
clone_size: once

cdr3_nt: TGTGCCAGCAGAAATAGCGGGACCTACAATGAGCAGTTCTTC
cdr3_aa: CASRNSGTYNEQFF
j_call: TRBJ2-1
v_call: TRBV7-9
d_call: TRBD2
cdr3_length: 14
clone_size: -

cdr3_nt: TGTGCCAGCAGCCACCGGCCGGGACGGACCGAACAAGAGACCCAGTACTTC
cdr3_aa: CASSHRPGRTEQETQYF
j_call: TRBJ2-5
v_call: TRBV5-4
d_call: -
cdr3_length: 17
clone_size: -

cdr3_nt: TGTGCCAGCAGTGCGCGGGACAGGGGGCTGGGTAATTCACCCCTCCACTTT
cdr3_aa: CASSARDRGLGNSPLHF
j_call: TRBJ1-6
v_call: TRBV6-1
d_call: TRBD1
cdr3_length: 17
clone_size: -